Listed below are T cell receptor beta chains from one sample, sequenced in a study. TCRdb reprocessed the 5' RACE reads via MiXCR and lists one record per CDR3 protein. The sample consists of fewer than 75,000 distinct CDR3 sequences, around 24% of them appearing once. Sequencing was done on a sample of tumor-infiltrating Tregs sorted from the breast tumor. Receptors were obtained from a female donor with breast cancer. The CDR3 runs from the conserved cysteine through the conserved F or W. D genes are given only for firm matches. Not all rows give a size; the values are once, few, many and, for expanded clones, a class.

TRBV18	few	TRBJ1-1	TRBD1	CASSPQGVGAEAFF	TGTGCCAGCTCGCCCCAGGGGGTCGGCGCTGAAGCTTTCTTT
TRBV7-2	many	TRBJ1-2	-	CASSLVGNYGYTF	TGTGCCAGCAGCTTAGTAGGGAACTATGGCTACACCTTC
TRBV4-2	-	TRBJ2-3	-	CASRISNLGAGGTQYF	TGTGCCAGCAGAATATCCAACCTAGGGGCAGGTGGTACGCAGTATTTT
TRBV5-1	few	TRBJ2-3	-	CASKEDGRTTDTQYF	TGCGCCAGCAAAGAGGACGGCAGAACCACAGATACGCAGTATTTT
TRBV24-1	-	TRBJ2-2	-	CTTSDSVGTGELFF	TGTACCACCAGTGATTCGGTGGGAACCGGGGAGCTGTTTTTT
TRBV29-1	medium-sized	TRBJ2-7	-	CSVEAGGYEQYF	TGCAGCGTTGAGGCAGGGGGGTACGAGCAGTACTTC
TRBV12-3/TRBV12-4	few	TRBJ1-2	-	CASTPGSGGYTF	TGTGCCAGCACCCCTGGGAGTGGTGGCTACACCTTC
TRBV7-3	-	TRBJ2-3	-	CASSLGRVSTDTQYF	TGTGCCAGCAGCTTAGGACGGGTATCGACAGATACGCAGTATTTT
TRBV4-3	-	TRBJ1-5	-	CASSQEVGQPQHF	TGCGCCAGCAGCCAAGAGGTCGGTCAGCCCCAGCATTTT
TRBV11-2	-	TRBJ1-2	-	CASSSPRGAPYGYTF	TGTGCCAGCAGTTCCCCGCGGGGGGCGCCCTATGGCTACACCTTC
TRBV9	many	TRBJ2-1	TRBD2	CASSVSGSNNEQFF	TGTGCCAGCAGCGTAAGCGGGAGCAACAATGAGCAGTTCTTC
TRBV7-9	many	TRBJ2-3	-	CASSLEGDTQYF	TGTGCCAGCAGCTTGGAAGGGGATACGCAGTATTTT
TRBV7-2	few	TRBJ1-2	-	CASSPGTRPSYGYTF	TGTGCCAGCAGCCCAGGGACAAGACCATCCTATGGCTACACCTTC
TRBV5-4	-	TRBJ1-2	TRBD1	CASSTPGQGALYGYTF	TGTGCCAGCAGCACCCCGGGACAGGGGGCGCTCTATGGCTACACCTTC
TRBV20-1	many	TRBJ2-5	-	CSARVGGYETQYF	TGCAGTGCTAGAGTCGGAGGGTACGAGACCCAGTACTTC
TRBV5-1	-	TRBJ2-7	-	CASSFGHHSYEQYF	TGCGCCAGCAGCTTCGGACACCACTCCTACGAGCAGTACTTC
TRBV7-7	many	TRBJ1-1	-	CASSFSVETEAFF	TGTGCTAGCAGCTTCTCCGTCGAGACTGAAGCTTTCTTT
TRBV7-3	-	TRBJ2-6	-	CASSPRPAHGRLGANVLTF	TGTGCCAGCAGCCCCCGGCCGGCCCACGGGAGACTTGGGGCCAACGTCCTGACTTTC
TRBV5-1	-	TRBJ2-2	-	CASSLLQTSAGELFF	TGCGCCAGCAGCTTGCTCCAAACCTCGGCCGGGGAGCTGTTTTTT